The T cell receptor beta chain under discussion was sequenced for a study of cytomegalovirus exposure and HLA in healthy donors. Overall study: The platform used for the 100 to 150 validation repertoires matched that of the roughly 670 first-cohort repertoires, a later analysis reported.

Trimming shortened V by 2 bases and J by 0 bases, and 8 bases separated the two germline ends. The length of the CDR3 is 16 residues. In germline, CDR1 is MNHEY, CDR2 SVGAGI. The method was immunoSEQ multiplex PCR; TCRdb's version includes in-frame clones alone and lacks a portion of them. The sample contains 110,000 or so clones, approximately 85% of which appear only once. The rearrangement joins TRBV6-5 to TRBJ2-6; D remains unclear. The origin of this receptor is a man aged 18 to 35 in good health and CMV-seronegative. Sequenced input: PBMCs. Here the CDR3 DNA reads TGTGCCAGCAGTTACCTCGGTGCCTCTGGGGCCAACGTCCTGACTTTC. It codes for CASSYLGASGANVLTF.